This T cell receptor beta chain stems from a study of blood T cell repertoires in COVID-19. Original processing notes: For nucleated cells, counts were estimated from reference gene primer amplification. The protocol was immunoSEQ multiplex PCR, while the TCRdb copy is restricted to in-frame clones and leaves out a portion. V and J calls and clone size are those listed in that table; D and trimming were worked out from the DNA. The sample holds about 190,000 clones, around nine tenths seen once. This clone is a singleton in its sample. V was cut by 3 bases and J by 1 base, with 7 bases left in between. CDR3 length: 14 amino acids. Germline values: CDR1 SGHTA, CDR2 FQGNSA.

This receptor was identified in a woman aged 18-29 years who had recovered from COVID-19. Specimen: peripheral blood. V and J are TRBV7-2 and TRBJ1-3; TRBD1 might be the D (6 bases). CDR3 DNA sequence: TGTGCCAGCAGCTTGGACAGTTCTGGAAACACCATATATTTT. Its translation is CASSLDSSGNTIYF. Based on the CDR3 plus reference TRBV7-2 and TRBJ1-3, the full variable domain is GAGVSQSPSNKVTEKGKDVELRCDPISGHTALYWYRQSLGQGLEFLIYFQGNSAPDKSGLPSDRFSAERTGGSVSTLTIQRTQQEDSAVYLCASSLDSSGNTIYFGEGSWLTVV.